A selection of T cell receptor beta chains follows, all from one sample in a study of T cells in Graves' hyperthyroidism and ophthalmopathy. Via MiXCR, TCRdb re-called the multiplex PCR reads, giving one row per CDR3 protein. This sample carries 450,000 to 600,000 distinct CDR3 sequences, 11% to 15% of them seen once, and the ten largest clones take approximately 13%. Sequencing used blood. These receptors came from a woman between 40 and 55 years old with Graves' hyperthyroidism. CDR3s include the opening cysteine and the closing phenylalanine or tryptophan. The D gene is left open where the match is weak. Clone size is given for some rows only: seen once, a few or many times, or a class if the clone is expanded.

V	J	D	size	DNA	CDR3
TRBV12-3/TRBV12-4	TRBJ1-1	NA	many	TGTGCCAGCAGTCCTACTTCGAGAAGCACTGAAGCTTTCTTT	CASSPTSRSTEAFF
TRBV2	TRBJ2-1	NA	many	TGTGCCAGCACTTATTCTCTGCGATACAATGAGCAGTTCTTC	CASTYSLRYNEQFF
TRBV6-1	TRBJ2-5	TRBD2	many	TGTGCCAGCACTTTGACTAGCGGGAGAGAGGGAGAGACCCAGTACTTC	CASTLTSGREGETQYF
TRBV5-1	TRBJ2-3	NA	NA	TGTGCCGGCAGCTTGAGCGGAAGCACAGATACGCAGTATTTT	CAGSLSGSTDTQYF
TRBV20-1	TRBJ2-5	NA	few	TGCAGTCTAAACCCGCCAAACTCGGGCAGTAGAAAGACCCAGTACTTC	CSLNPPNSGSRKTQYF
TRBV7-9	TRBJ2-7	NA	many	TGTGCCAGCAGCCCCCTGGCCTACGAGCAGTACTTC	CASSPLAYEQYF
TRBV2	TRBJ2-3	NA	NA	TGTGCCAGCAGTCCTAGATTTCGACAGACAAGCACAGATACGCAGTATTTT	CASSPRFRQTSTDTQYF
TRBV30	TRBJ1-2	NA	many	TGTGCCTGGAGGGGGTACAGGATGAACTATGGCTACACCTTC	CAWRGYRMNYGYTF
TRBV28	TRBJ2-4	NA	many	TGTGCCAGCAGTATCCGGGACAATAAAAACATTCAGTACTTC	CASSIRDNKNIQYF
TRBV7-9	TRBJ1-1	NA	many	TGTGCCAGCAGCTTAGGACCCACTGAAGCTTTCTTT	CASSLGPTEAFF
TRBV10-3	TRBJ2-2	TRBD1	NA	TGTGCCACCGGACAGGGGGTCAACACCGGGGAGCTGTTTTTT	CATGQGVNTGELFF
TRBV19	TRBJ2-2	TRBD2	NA	TGTGCCAGTAGTACTGTGGGACTAGCGGGAGGGCCTTTAGGATCCGGGGAGCTGTTTTTT	CASSTVGLAGGPLGSGELFF
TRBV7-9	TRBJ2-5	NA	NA	TGTGCCAGCAGCTTAGTTGCGGCGGTTGCGGAGACCCAGTACTTC	CASSLVAAVAETQYF
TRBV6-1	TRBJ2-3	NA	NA	TGTGCCAGCAGTCCAATTCCCGGGGATGACAGATTTCTCACAGATACGCAGTATTTT	CASSPIPGDDRFLTDTQYF
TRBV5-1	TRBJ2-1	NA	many	TGCGCCAGCAGCCTCGGACGGCCTTCCTACAATGAGCAGTTCTTC	CASSLGRPSYNEQFF
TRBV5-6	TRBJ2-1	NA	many	TGTGCCAGCAGCTTGCCTGACCTTTACTCCTACAATGAGCAGTTCTTC	CASSLPDLYSYNEQFF
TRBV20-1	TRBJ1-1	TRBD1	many	TGCAGTGCTCAGGACAGGGTGAACACTGAAGCTTTCTTT	CSAQDRVNTEAFF
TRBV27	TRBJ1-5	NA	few	TGTGCCAGCAGATACCAGGGGAGCAATCAGCCCCAGCATTTT	CASRYQGSNQPQHF
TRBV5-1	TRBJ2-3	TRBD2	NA	TGCGCCAGCAGCCCGGGGACAGGGCTGCGGACTAGCGGGAGGGGGACAGATACGCAGTATTTT	CASSPGTGLRTSGRGTDTQYF
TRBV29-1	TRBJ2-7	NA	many	TGCAGCGTTAACAGGGTGGGAAGCTCCTACGAGCAGTACTTC	CSVNRVGSSYEQYF
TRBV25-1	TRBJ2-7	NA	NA	TGTGCCAACAGTGAACGTGGCTGGCTCGTCGAGCAGTACTTC	CANSERGWLVEQYF
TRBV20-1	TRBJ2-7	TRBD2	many	TGCAGTGCTAGTCCCGGGAGCGGGAGCGCGAGCTCCTACGAGCAGTACTTC	CSASPGSGSASSYEQYF
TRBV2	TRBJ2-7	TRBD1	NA	TGTGCCAGCAACCGGCCGGGACAGGGGGCGCTCTCCTACGAGCAGTACTTC	CASNRPGQGALSYEQYF
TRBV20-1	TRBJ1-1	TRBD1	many	TGCAGTGCTAGAGTAGACAGGGCGAGTCCTGAAGCTTTCTTT	CSARVDRASPEAFF
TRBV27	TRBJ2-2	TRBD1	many	TGTGCCAGCAGTTTGTTGGAGACAGGGTGGACCGGGGAGCTGTTTTTT	CASSLLETGWTGELFF